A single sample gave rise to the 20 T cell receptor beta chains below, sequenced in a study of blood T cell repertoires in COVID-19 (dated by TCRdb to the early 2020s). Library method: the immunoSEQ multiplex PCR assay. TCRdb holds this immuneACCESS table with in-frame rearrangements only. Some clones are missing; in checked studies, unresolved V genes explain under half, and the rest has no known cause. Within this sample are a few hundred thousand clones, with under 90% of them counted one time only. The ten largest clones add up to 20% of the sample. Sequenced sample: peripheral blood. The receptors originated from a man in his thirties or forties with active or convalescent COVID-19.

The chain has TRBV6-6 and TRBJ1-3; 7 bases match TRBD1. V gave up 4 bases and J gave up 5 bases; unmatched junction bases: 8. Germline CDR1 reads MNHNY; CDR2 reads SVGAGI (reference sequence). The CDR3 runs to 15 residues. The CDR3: CASSSFDRVRNTIYF. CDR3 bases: TGTGCCAGCAGTTCGTTCGACAGGGTTAGAAACACCATATATTTT.

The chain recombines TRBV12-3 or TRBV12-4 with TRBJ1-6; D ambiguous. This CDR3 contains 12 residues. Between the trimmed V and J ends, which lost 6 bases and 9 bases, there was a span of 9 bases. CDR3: CASRGRRSPLHF. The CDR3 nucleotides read TGTGCCAGCAGGGGGAGGCGTTCACCCCTCCACTTT.

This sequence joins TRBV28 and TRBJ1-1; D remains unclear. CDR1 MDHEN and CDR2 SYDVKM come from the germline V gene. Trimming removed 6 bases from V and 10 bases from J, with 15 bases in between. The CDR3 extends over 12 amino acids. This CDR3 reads CASRQPGGGAFF. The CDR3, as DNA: TGTGCCAGCAGGCAACCGGGAGGCGGAGCTTTCTTT.

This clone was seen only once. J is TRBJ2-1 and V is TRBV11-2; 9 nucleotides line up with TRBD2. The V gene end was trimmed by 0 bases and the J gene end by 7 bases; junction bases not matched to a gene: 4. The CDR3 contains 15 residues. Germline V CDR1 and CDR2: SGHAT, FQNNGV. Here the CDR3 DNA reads TGTGCCAGCAGCTTAGATGGCGGGGGGGGAAATGAGCAGTTCTTC. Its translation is CASSLDGGGGNEQFF. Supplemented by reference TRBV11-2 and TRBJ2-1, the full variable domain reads EAGVAQSPRYKIIEKRQSVAFWCNPISGHATLYWYQQILGQGPKLLIQFQNNGVVDDSQLPKDRFSAERLKGVDSTLKIQPAKLEDSAVYLCASSLDGGGGNEQFFGPGTRLTVL.

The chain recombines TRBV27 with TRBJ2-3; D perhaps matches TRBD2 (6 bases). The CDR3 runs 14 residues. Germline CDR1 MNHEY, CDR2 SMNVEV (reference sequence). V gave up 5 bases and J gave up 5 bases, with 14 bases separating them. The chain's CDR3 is CASSLASRGDTQYF. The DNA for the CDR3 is TGTGCCAGCAGTCTAGCGTCCCGAGGAGATACGCAGTATTTT.

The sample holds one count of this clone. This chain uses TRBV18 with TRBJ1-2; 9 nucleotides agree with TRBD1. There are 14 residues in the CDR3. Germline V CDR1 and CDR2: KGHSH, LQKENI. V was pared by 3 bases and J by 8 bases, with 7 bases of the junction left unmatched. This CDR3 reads CASSPQQGAEGYTF. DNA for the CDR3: TGTGCCAGCTCACCGCAACAGGGGGCGGAAGGCTACACCTTC.

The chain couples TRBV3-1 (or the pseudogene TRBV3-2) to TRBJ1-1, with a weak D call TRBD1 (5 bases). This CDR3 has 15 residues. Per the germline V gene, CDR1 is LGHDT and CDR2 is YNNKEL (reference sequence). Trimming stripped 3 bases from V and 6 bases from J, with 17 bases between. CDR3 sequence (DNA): TGTGCCAGCAGCCACAGCGGGACCTGGGACGCTGAAGCTTTCTTT. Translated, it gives CASSHSGTWDAEAFF.

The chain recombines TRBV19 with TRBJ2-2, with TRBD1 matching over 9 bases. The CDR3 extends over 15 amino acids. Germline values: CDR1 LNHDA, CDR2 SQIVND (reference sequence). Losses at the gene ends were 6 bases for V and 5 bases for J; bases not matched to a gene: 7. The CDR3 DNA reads TGTGCCAGTAGGCCAACAGGGGGCCTAACCGGGGAGCTGTTTTTT. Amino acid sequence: CASRPTGGLTGELFF.

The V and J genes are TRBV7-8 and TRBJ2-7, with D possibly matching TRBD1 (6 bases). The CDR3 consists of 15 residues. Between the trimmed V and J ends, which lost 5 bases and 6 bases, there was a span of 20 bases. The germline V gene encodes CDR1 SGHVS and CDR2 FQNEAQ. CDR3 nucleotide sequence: TGTGCCAGCAGCGAATCAACAGGGTGGGCTTTCGAGCAGTACTTC. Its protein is CASSESTGWAFEQYF.

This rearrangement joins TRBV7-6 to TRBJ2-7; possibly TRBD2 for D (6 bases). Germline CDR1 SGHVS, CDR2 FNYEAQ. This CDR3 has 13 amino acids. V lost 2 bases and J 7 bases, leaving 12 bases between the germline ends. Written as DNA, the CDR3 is TGTGCCAGCAGCTTAAGCGTTGCGGGGGAGCAGTACTTC. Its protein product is CASSLSVAGEQYF.

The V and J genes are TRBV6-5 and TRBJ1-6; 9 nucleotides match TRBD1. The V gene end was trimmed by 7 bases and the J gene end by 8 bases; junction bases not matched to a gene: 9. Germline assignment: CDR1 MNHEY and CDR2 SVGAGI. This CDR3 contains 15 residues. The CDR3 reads CASTASGTGYSPLHF. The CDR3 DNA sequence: TGTGCCAGCACCGCTTCCGGGACAGGGTATTCACCCCTCCACTTT.

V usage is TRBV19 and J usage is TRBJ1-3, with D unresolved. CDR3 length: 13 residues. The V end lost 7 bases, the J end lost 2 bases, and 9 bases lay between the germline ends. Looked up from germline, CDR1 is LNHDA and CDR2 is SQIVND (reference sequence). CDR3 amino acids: CASKEGPGNTIYF. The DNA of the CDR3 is TGTGCCAGTAAGGAGGGTCCTGGAAACACCATATATTTT. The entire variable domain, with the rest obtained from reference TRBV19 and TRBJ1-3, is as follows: DGGITQSPKYLFRKEGQNVTLSCEQNLNHDAMYWYRQDPGQGLRLIYYSQIVNDFQKGDIAEGYSVSREKKESFPLTVTSAQKNPTAFYLCASKEGPGNTIYFGEGSWLTVV.

In DNA, the CDR3 is TGTGCCACCAGTGATGCGGGGTTAGGTGGCTACACCTTC. This codes for CATSDAGLGGYTF. The rearrangement links TRBV24-1 to TRBJ1-2; D unclear. Germline assignment: CDR1 KGHDR and CDR2 SFDVKD. V was clipped by 3 bases and J by 7 bases, with 11 bases between them. The CDR3 has 13 residues.

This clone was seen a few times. The CDR3 nucleotides are TGTGCCAGCAGGCCTGAAAGGACAGGGCACGAGCAGTACTTC. It encodes CASRPERTGHEQYF. The genes are TRBV28 and TRBJ2-7; TRBD1 agrees at 8 bases. There are 14 residues in the CDR3. V shed 6 bases, J shed 5 bases, and the junction held 9 bases outside the gene matches. Germline V gene lookup returns CDR1 MDHEN and CDR2 SYDVKM.

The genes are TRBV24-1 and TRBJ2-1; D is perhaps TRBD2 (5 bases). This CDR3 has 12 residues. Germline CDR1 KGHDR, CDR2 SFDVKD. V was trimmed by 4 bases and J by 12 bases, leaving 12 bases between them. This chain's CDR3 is CATSDHSVGQFF. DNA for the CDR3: TGTGCCACCAGTGACCATAGCGTCGGGCAGTTCTTC.

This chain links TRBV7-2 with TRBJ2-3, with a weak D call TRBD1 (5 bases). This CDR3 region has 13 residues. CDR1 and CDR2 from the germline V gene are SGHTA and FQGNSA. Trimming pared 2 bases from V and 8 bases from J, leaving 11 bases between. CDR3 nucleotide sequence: TGTGCCAGCAGCTTACCCGACAGCCGTACGCAGTATTTT. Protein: CASSLPDSRTQYF. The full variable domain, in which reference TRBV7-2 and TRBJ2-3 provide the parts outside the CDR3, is GAGVSQSPSNKVTEKGKDVELRCDPISGHTALYWYRQSLGQGLEFLIYFQGNSAPDKSGLPSDRFSAERTGGSVSTLTIQRTQQEDSAVYLCASSLPDSRTQYFGPGTRLTVL.

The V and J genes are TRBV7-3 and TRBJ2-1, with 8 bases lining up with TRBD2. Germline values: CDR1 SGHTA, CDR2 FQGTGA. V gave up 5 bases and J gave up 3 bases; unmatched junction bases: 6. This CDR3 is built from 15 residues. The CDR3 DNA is TGTGCCAGCAGCCCGGGACTAGGTGGCTACAATGAGCAGTTCTTC. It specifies CASSPGLGGYNEQFF.

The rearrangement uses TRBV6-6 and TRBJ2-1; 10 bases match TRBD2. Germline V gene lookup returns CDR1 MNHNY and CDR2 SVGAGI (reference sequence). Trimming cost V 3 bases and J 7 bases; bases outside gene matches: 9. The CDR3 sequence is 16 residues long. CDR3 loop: CASSYAGSGGRNEQFF. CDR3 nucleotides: TGTGCCAGCAGTTATGCGGGTAGCGGGGGGAGGAATGAGCAGTTCTTC.

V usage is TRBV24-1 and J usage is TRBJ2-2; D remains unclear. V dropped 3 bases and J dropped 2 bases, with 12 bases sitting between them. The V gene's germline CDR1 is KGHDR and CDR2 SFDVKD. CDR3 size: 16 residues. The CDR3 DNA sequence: TGTGCCACCAGTGATGTCAACACAGCAAACACCGGGGAGCTGTTTTTT. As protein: CATSDVNTANTGELFF.

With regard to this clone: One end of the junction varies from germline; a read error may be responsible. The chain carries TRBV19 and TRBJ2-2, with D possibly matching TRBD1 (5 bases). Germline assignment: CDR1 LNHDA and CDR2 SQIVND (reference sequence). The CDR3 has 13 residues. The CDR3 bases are TGTGCCAGTAGTCCGACGGACACAGGGGAGCTGTTTTTT. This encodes CASSPTDTGELFF. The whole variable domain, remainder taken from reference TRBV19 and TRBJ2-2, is DGGITQSPKYLFRKEGQNVTLSCEQNLNHDAMYWYRQDPGQGLRLIYYSQIVNDFQKGDIAEGYSVSREKKESFPLTVTSAQKNPTAFYLCASSPTDTGELFFGEGSRLTVL.